The sequence of this T cell receptor (beta chain) was determined in a study of cytomegalovirus exposure and HLA in healthy donors. Study-level background: The same platform used for the approximately 670 first-cohort repertoires was also used for the approximately 120 validation repertoires, as a later analysis reported. Notes on the study in general: As was reported, the classifier diagnosed cytomegalovirus status with high specificity and sensitivity. Cytomegalovirus-associated TCR beta chains were listed, numbering some 150.

Separate from the approximately 700-subject first cohort was the roughly 120-subject validation cohort, to which the donors belonged. This clone came up a few times. Its matching antigen is unknown. The table came from immunoSEQ multiplex PCR; TCRdb's copy has only in-frame clones and leaves some out. The sample gives over 120,000 clones, 85% to 90% of which show up once; 6.2% is in the top ten. The sequenced sample was PBMCs. The TCR sequence derives from a young woman in good health and CMV-seropositive.

CDR3 nucleotide sequence: TGTGCCAGCAGCAACCCGGGACTAGCGGGGGGGTGCGAGCAGTACTTC. Protein sequence: CASSNPGLAGGCEQYF. The chain links TRBV21-1 to TRBJ2-7; the D call of TRBD2 is as the table states it, not checked on the DNA. TRBV21-1 is a documented pseudogene. The CDR3 length is 16 residues.